These T cell receptor beta chains were read from a single sample in a study of CD8 T cells in Susac syndrome. MiXCR was run by TCRdb on the immunoSEQ multiplex PCR reads, yielding one entry per CDR3 protein. The sample holds around 130,000 distinct CDR3 sequences; approximately 95% are singletons and the top ten take over 0.1%. The sequenced sample consisted of CD4+ T cells from PBMCs. The receptors derive from a human donor with multiple sclerosis. Both conserved end residues are part of each CDR3. The order of the fields is V gene, clone size, J gene, D gene, CDR3 protein, CDR3 DNA. A D gene is named only where the DNA matches it firmly. Expanded clones are given a class, and other clones once, few, many or no size at all.

v_call: TRBV20-1
clone_size: -
j_call: TRBJ1-5
d_call: -
cdr3_aa: CSAGQSNQPQHF
cdr3_nt: TGCAGTGCTGGACAGTCGAATCAGCCCCAGCATTTT

v_call: TRBV20-1
clone_size: once
j_call: TRBJ2-7
d_call: -
cdr3_aa: CSATSNRLSYEQYF
cdr3_nt: TGCAGTGCTACCTCGAACAGGTTATCCTACGAGCAGTACTTC

v_call: TRBV4-1
clone_size: -
j_call: TRBJ2-4
d_call: TRBD1
cdr3_aa: CASSQGGGQGARKNIQYF
cdr3_nt: TGCGCCAGCAGCCAAGGTGGAGGACAGGGGGCTCGCAAAAACATTCAGTACTTC

v_call: TRBV9
clone_size: -
j_call: TRBJ2-7
d_call: TRBD2
cdr3_aa: CASSTSGRGDEQYF
cdr3_nt: TGTGCCAGCTCAACTAGCGGGAGAGGGGACGAGCAGTACTTC

v_call: TRBV9
clone_size: -
j_call: TRBJ1-6
d_call: -
cdr3_aa: CASSVEGHASPLHF
cdr3_nt: TGTGCCAGCAGCGTAGAAGGACACGCTTCACCCCTCCACTTT

v_call: TRBV12-3/TRBV12-4
clone_size: -
j_call: TRBJ2-5
d_call: TRBD1
cdr3_aa: CASSPGGPGQFQETQYF
cdr3_nt: TGTGCCAGCAGTCCGGGTGGACCGGGACAGTTCCAAGAGACCCAGTACTTC

v_call: TRBV28
clone_size: few
j_call: TRBJ1-5
d_call: TRBD1
cdr3_aa: CASSGQGGQPQHF
cdr3_nt: TGTGCCAGCAGTGGACAGGGCGGTCAGCCCCAGCATTTT

v_call: TRBV5-1
clone_size: -
j_call: TRBJ2-5
d_call: -
cdr3_aa: CASSEGPLETQYF
cdr3_nt: TGCGCCAGCAGCGAAGGACCGCTGGAGACCCAGTACTTC

v_call: TRBV28
clone_size: -
j_call: TRBJ2-7
d_call: -
cdr3_aa: CASSLGDEQYF
cdr3_nt: TGTGCCAGCAGTTTAGGGGACGAGCAGTACTTC

v_call: TRBV12-3/TRBV12-4
clone_size: -
j_call: TRBJ1-1
d_call: -
cdr3_aa: CASSPYLYTEAFF
cdr3_nt: TGTGCCAGCAGTCCCTATTTGTACACTGAAGCTTTCTTT

v_call: TRBV29-1
clone_size: -
j_call: TRBJ2-3
d_call: TRBD1
cdr3_aa: CSVGTGTGSTDTQYF
cdr3_nt: TGCAGCGTGGGGACCGGGACAGGGAGCACAGATACGCAGTATTTT

v_call: TRBV29-1
clone_size: once
j_call: TRBJ2-5
d_call: TRBD2
cdr3_aa: CSVERLAGGQETQYF
cdr3_nt: TGCAGCGTGGAACGACTAGCGGGGGGTCAAGAGACCCAGTACTTC

v_call: TRBV5-1
clone_size: few
j_call: TRBJ2-7
d_call: TRBD1
cdr3_aa: CASSLTQGAQHEQYF
cdr3_nt: TGCGCCAGCAGCTTGACTCAGGGGGCGCAGCACGAGCAGTACTTC

v_call: TRBV19
clone_size: -
j_call: TRBJ2-3
d_call: TRBD1
cdr3_aa: CASSGGQGAVTDTQYF
cdr3_nt: TGTGCCAGTAGTGGAGGACAGGGGGCGGTCACAGATACGCAGTATTTT

v_call: TRBV29-1
clone_size: -
j_call: TRBJ1-5
d_call: -
cdr3_aa: CSVQGSNQPQHF
cdr3_nt: TGCAGCGTCCAGGGAAGCAATCAGCCCCAGCATTTT

v_call: TRBV9
clone_size: -
j_call: TRBJ1-3
d_call: -
cdr3_aa: CASSPPGPGNTIYF
cdr3_nt: TGTGCCAGCAGCCCTCCAGGACCTGGAAACACCATATATTTT

v_call: TRBV19
clone_size: once
j_call: TRBJ1-5
d_call: TRBD1
cdr3_aa: CASRQTGGNQPQHF
cdr3_nt: TGTGCCAGTAGACAGACAGGGGGCAATCAGCCCCAGCATTTT

v_call: TRBV6-5
clone_size: -
j_call: TRBJ1-2
d_call: TRBD1
cdr3_aa: CASSRTGDYGYTF
cdr3_nt: TGTGCCAGCAGCCGGACAGGGGACTATGGCTACACCTTC

v_call: TRBV7-9
clone_size: -
j_call: TRBJ1-2
d_call: -
cdr3_aa: CASSLGHGGANYGYTF
cdr3_nt: TGTGCCAGCAGCTTGGGGCACGGGGGAGCTAACTATGGCTACACCTTC

v_call: TRBV30
clone_size: -
j_call: TRBJ2-2
d_call: -
cdr3_aa: CAWRGAANTGELFF
cdr3_nt: TGTGCCTGGAGAGGAGCGGCGAACACCGGGGAGCTGTTTTTT

v_call: TRBV7-2
clone_size: -
j_call: TRBJ1-2
d_call: TRBD1
cdr3_aa: CASSSQQGAGGYTF
cdr3_nt: TGTGCCAGCAGCTCCCAACAGGGGGCAGGGGGCTACACCTTC

v_call: TRBV7-9
clone_size: -
j_call: TRBJ1-2
d_call: -
cdr3_aa: CASSFPGTPNYTF
cdr3_nt: TGTGCCAGCAGCTTCCCCGGGACCCCGAACTACACCTTC

v_call: TRBV7-2
clone_size: -
j_call: TRBJ2-1
d_call: -
cdr3_aa: CASSFSFSSYNEQFF
cdr3_nt: TGTGCCAGCAGTTTCAGTTTTAGCTCCTACAATGAGCAGTTCTTC

v_call: TRBV20-1
clone_size: -
j_call: TRBJ2-3
d_call: TRBD2
cdr3_aa: CSARLATDTQYF
cdr3_nt: TGCAGTGCGAGACTAGCCACAGATACGCAGTATTTT

v_call: TRBV18
clone_size: -
j_call: TRBJ2-7
d_call: -
cdr3_aa: CASSPVSYEQYF
cdr3_nt: TGTGCCAGCTCACCAGTCAGCTACGAGCAGTACTTC

v_call: TRBV7-2
clone_size: -
j_call: TRBJ2-7
d_call: -
cdr3_aa: CASSLEGLGEQYF
cdr3_nt: TGTGCCAGCAGCTTGGAGGGTTTGGGGGAGCAGTACTTC

v_call: TRBV20-1
clone_size: -
j_call: TRBJ2-7
d_call: -
cdr3_aa: CSARDQGRYEQYF
cdr3_nt: TGCAGTGCTAGAGATCAGGGCCGCTACGAGCAGTACTTC

v_call: TRBV6-6
clone_size: -
j_call: TRBJ1-2
d_call: -
cdr3_aa: CASNAGTADYGYTF
cdr3_nt: TGTGCCAGCAACGCCGGGACCGCGGACTATGGCTACACCTTC

v_call: TRBV3-1
clone_size: -
j_call: TRBJ1-1
d_call: -
cdr3_aa: CASSQLDEAFF
cdr3_nt: TGTGCCAGCAGCCAATTGGACGAAGCTTTCTTT

v_call: TRBV25-1
clone_size: -
j_call: TRBJ1-1
d_call: -
cdr3_aa: CASSATGYTEAFF
cdr3_nt: TGTGCCAGCAGTGCCACAGGGTACACTGAAGCTTTCTTT

v_call: TRBV15
clone_size: -
j_call: TRBJ1-1
d_call: -
cdr3_aa: CATSRKGTLNTEAFF
cdr3_nt: TGTGCCACCAGCAGGAAAGGAACCCTGAACACTGAAGCTTTCTTT

v_call: TRBV29-1
clone_size: -
j_call: TRBJ2-1
d_call: -
cdr3_aa: CSVWGPYNEQFF
cdr3_nt: TGCAGCGTTTGGGGTCCCTACAATGAGCAGTTCTTC

v_call: TRBV5-1
clone_size: -
j_call: TRBJ2-3
d_call: -
cdr3_aa: CASSQSPQGADTQYF
cdr3_nt: TGCGCCAGCAGCCAATCCCCGCAGGGCGCAGATACGCAGTATTTT

v_call: TRBV7-2
clone_size: -
j_call: TRBJ1-2
d_call: TRBD1
cdr3_aa: CASSSQGARGYGYTF
cdr3_nt: TGTGCCAGCAGCTCCCAGGGGGCTCGCGGCTATGGCTACACCTTC

v_call: TRBV29-1
clone_size: -
j_call: TRBJ1-2
d_call: -
cdr3_aa: CSVLLQGRALVYGYTF
cdr3_nt: TGCAGCGTCCTACTACAGGGTAGGGCCCTAGTCTATGGCTACACCTTC

v_call: TRBV9
clone_size: -
j_call: TRBJ2-7
d_call: TRBD2
cdr3_aa: CASSVGVAGIYEQYF
cdr3_nt: TGTGCCAGCAGCGTAGGGGTAGCGGGAATCTACGAGCAGTACTTC

v_call: TRBV29-1
clone_size: -
j_call: TRBJ2-1
d_call: TRBD1
cdr3_aa: CSVEFGTVNEQFF
cdr3_nt: TGCAGCGTTGAATTCGGGACAGTCAATGAGCAGTTCTTC

v_call: TRBV4-1
clone_size: -
j_call: TRBJ2-7
d_call: -
cdr3_aa: CASSQDRAGAGYEQYF
cdr3_nt: TGCGCCAGCAGCCAAGATCGGGCAGGGGCTGGCTACGAGCAGTACTTC

v_call: TRBV20-1
clone_size: -
j_call: TRBJ2-3
d_call: TRBD2
cdr3_aa: CSAEGLVPTARTDTQYF
cdr3_nt: TGCAGTGCTGAGGGACTAGTACCCACCGCCCGCACAGATACGCAGTATTTT

v_call: TRBV4-1
clone_size: -
j_call: TRBJ2-1
d_call: -
cdr3_aa: CASSVSRGPQFF
cdr3_nt: TGCGCCAGCAGCGTTTCACGGGGCCCGCAGTTCTTC

v_call: TRBV6-1
clone_size: -
j_call: TRBJ2-5
d_call: TRBD1
cdr3_aa: CASRPRQGRQETQYF
cdr3_nt: TGTGCCAGCAGGCCACGACAGGGTCGCCAAGAGACCCAGTACTTC

v_call: TRBV7-2
clone_size: -
j_call: TRBJ2-2
d_call: -
cdr3_aa: CASTSQTGNTGELFF
cdr3_nt: TGTGCCAGCACCTCCCAGACTGGAAACACCGGGGAGCTGTTTTTT

v_call: TRBV3-1
clone_size: -
j_call: TRBJ2-2
d_call: -
cdr3_aa: CASSQLSGDISGGELFF
cdr3_nt: TGTGCCAGCAGCCAATTAAGCGGGGACATCTCGGGCGGGGAGCTGTTTTTT

v_call: TRBV2
clone_size: -
j_call: TRBJ2-1
d_call: TRBD2
cdr3_aa: CASSPSLGTSSNEQFF
cdr3_nt: TGTGCCAGCAGTCCCTCCCTCGGGACTAGTAGCAATGAGCAGTTCTTC

v_call: TRBV6-1
clone_size: -
j_call: TRBJ2-6
d_call: TRBD1
cdr3_aa: CASNPGDRGSGANVLTF
cdr3_nt: TGTGCCAGCAACCCAGGGGACAGAGGCTCTGGGGCCAACGTCCTGACTTTC

v_call: TRBV7-9
clone_size: -
j_call: TRBJ2-3
d_call: TRBD2
cdr3_aa: CASSRTSGGRTDTQYF
cdr3_nt: TGTGCCAGCAGCCGGACTAGCGGGGGGAGAACAGATACGCAGTATTTT

v_call: TRBV12-3/TRBV12-4
clone_size: -
j_call: TRBJ2-7
d_call: -
cdr3_aa: CASSLSYGSSSYEQYF
cdr3_nt: TGTGCCAGCAGTTTATCCTACGGGTCAAGCTCCTACGAGCAGTACTTC

v_call: TRBV20-1
clone_size: -
j_call: TRBJ2-1
d_call: TRBD2
cdr3_aa: CSASGGSSDNEQFF
cdr3_nt: TGCAGTGCTAGCGGCGGGAGTTCGGACAATGAGCAGTTCTTC

v_call: TRBV6-5
clone_size: -
j_call: TRBJ2-4
d_call: -
cdr3_aa: CASSPASSGNIQYF
cdr3_nt: TGTGCCAGCAGTCCGGCTAGTTCGGGGAACATTCAGTACTTC

v_call: TRBV30
clone_size: once
j_call: TRBJ2-3
d_call: TRBD2
cdr3_aa: CAWSVQRGGSDTQYF
cdr3_nt: TGTGCCTGGAGTGTACAGCGGGGGGGCTCAGATACGCAGTATTTT